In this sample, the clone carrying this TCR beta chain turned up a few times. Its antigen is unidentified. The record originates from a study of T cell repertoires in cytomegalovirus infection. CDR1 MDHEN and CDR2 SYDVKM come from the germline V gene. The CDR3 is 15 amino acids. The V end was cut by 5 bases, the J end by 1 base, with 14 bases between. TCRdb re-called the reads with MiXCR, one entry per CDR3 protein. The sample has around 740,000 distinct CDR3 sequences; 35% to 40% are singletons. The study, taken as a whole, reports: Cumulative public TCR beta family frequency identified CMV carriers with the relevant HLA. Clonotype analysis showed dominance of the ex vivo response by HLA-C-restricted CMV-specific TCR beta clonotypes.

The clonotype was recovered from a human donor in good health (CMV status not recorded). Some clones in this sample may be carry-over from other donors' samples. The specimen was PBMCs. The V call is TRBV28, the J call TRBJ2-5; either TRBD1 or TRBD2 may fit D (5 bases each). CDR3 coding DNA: TGTGCCAGCAGTCTCTCGTGGGGGAGCCAAGAGACCCAGTACTTC. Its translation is CASSLSWGSQETQYF.